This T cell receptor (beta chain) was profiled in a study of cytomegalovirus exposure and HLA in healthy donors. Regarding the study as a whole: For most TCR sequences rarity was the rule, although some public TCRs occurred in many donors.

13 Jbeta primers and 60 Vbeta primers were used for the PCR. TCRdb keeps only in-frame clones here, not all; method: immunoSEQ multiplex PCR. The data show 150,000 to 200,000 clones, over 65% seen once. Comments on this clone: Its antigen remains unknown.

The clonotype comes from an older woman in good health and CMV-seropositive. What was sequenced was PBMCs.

CDR3 nucleotides: TGTGCCAGCAGCTTGAGGGGGGGTGTTAGTGGGCAGCAGTTCTTC. As protein: CASSLRGGVSGQQFF. The chain couples TRBV7-8 to TRBJ2-1, with D perhaps TRBD2 (7 bases). Between the trimmed V and J ends, which lost 3 bases and 11 bases, there was a span of 20 bases. This CDR3 contains 15 residues. Germline V gives CDR1 SGHVS, CDR2 FQNEAQ.